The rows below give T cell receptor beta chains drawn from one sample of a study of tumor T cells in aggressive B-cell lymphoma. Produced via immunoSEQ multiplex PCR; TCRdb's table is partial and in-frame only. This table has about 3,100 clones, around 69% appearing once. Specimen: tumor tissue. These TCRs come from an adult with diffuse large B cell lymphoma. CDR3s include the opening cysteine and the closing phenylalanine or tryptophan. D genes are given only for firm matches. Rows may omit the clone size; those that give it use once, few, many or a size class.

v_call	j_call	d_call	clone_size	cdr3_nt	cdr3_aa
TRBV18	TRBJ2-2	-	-	TGTGCCAGCTCACGTTTCAACCGCGCGAACACCGGGGAGCTGTTTTTT	CASSRFNRANTGELFF
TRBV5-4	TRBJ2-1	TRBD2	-	TGTGCCAGCAGCGTACTAGCGGGAGGGCCAAGGTGGGGTGAGCAGTTCTTC	CASSVLAGGPRWGEQFF
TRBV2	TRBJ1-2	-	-	TGTGCCAGCAGTGTGGAGGGACCCAGATCGAGGGGCTACACCTTC	CASSVEGPRSRGYTF
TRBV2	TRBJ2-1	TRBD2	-	TGTGCCAGCACCTCCGGGACTAGCGTTCAGTTCTTC	CASTSGTSVQFF
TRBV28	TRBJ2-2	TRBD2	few	TGTGCCAGCAGTTCTCCCACTAGCGGGAACACCGGGGAGCTGTTTTTT	CASSSPTSGNTGELFF
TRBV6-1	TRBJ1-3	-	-	TGTGCCGCGGGCCCTCAGGGGGGAAACACCATATATTTT	CAAGPQGGNTIYF
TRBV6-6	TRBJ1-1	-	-	TGTGCCAGCAGTTTGACAACGAACACTGAAGCTTTCTTT	CASSLTTNTEAFF
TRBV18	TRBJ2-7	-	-	TGTGCCAGCTCACCACCGAACTCGAACTACGAGCAGTACTTC	CASSPPNSNYEQYF
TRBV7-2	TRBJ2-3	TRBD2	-	TGTGCCAGCAGCTTTAACGGGAGGGGTACAGATACGCAGTATTTT	CASSFNGRGTDTQYF
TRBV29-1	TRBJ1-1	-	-	TGCAGCGGATTCTACCTCACTGAAGCTTTCTTT	CSGFYLTEAFF
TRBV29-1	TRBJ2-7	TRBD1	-	TGCAGCGTGGCCCGGGACAGGGGGATCTACGAGCAGTACTTC	CSVARDRGIYEQYF
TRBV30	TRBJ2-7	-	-	TGTGCCTGGAGTGAAGCATCCTACGAGCAGTACTTC	CAWSEASYEQYF
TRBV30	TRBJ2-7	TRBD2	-	TGTGCCTGGAGTATGGGCGGGAGTACATCCTACGAGCAGTACTTC	CAWSMGGSTSYEQYF
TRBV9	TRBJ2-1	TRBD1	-	TGTGCCAGCAGCGTAGGAGGGACAGGGGGATACAGCTCCTACAATGAGCAGTTCTTC	CASSVGGTGGYSSYNEQFF
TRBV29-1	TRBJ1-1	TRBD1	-	TGCAGCGCCTCAGGGGGCTTGAACACTGAAGCTTTCTTT	CSASGGLNTEAFF
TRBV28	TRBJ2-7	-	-	TGTGCCAGCAGTTTATCGACAGTAGGTAGGAACGAGCAGTACTTC	CASSLSTVGRNEQYF
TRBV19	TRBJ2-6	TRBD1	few	TGTGCCAGTAGTATAGATCAGGGGGCTGGGGCCAACGTCCTGACTTTC	CASSIDQGAGANVLTF
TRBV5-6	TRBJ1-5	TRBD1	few	TGTGCCAGCAGCCGGGGACAGTTCGCCAATCAGCCCCAGCATTTT	CASSRGQFANQPQHF
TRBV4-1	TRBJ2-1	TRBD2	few	TGCGCCAGCAGCCTCTTAGCGGGAACATCCTACAATGAGCAGTTCTTC	CASSLLAGTSYNEQFF
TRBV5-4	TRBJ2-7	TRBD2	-	TGTGCCAGCAGCTTGGGGACTAGCGGGAGGGTCGAGCAGTACTTC	CASSLGTSGRVEQYF
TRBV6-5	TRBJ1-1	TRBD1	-	TGTGCCAGCACTGCCGACAGGGCAAACACTGAAGCTTTCTTT	CASTADRANTEAFF
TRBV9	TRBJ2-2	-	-	TGTGCCAGCAGCGTAACTTCGACTAACACCGGGGAGCTGTTTTTT	CASSVTSTNTGELFF
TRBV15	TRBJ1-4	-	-	TGTGCCACCAGCAGAGCAACAGACTATAATGAAAAACTGTTTTTT	CATSRATDYNEKLFF
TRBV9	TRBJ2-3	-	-	TGTGCCAGCGGCGGCGGGACCCATGGCACAGATACGCAGTATTTT	CASGGGTHGTDTQYF
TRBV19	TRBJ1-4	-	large	TGTGCCAGTGATGAACCGGGGGAAAAACTGTTTTTT	CASDEPGEKLFF